Detailed here is one T cell receptor beta chain. This sample is part of a study of blood T cell repertoires in COVID-19. TCRdb keeps only in-frame clones here, not all; method: immunoSEQ multiplex PCR. The sample has 200,000 or so clones; approximately 88% are singletons. The V gene end was trimmed by 5 bases and the J gene end by 7 bases; junction bases not matched to a gene: 16. Germline CDR1 reads SGHAT; CDR2 reads FQNNGV. CDR3 length: 19 amino acids. The gene calls are TRBV11-2 and TRBJ2-4, with 14 bases matching TRBD2. Sequenced sample: PBMCs or T cells enriched from blood (not recorded which). This TCR derives from a young woman who had been exposed to COVID-19. This CDR3 reads CASSPPLRGLAGVGNIQYF. Here the CDR3 DNA reads TGTGCCAGCAGCCCCCCTCTTAGGGGACTAGCGGGAGTTGGGAACATTCAGTACTTC.